This T cell receptor beta chain was sequenced in a study of vaccination and CD4 T cells after COVID-19. Study summary: Convalescent persons amounted to six males plus four females, two of whom were Hispanic. Study-wide results and limits: For convalescent patients, 304 of the 307 vaccine-specific clones analyzed were classified as spike mono-reactive.

Cultured CD4+ T cell DNA was sequenced using the Oncomine TCR Beta short-read assay. Genomic DNA was isolated from cultured CD4+ T cells. TCRdb used MiXCR to reprocess the PCR reads, holding one entry per CDR3 protein. The table has 4,000 or so distinct CDR3 sequences, roughly 34% seen once. Details on this clonotype: Its antigen is undetermined.

Trimming removed 2 bases at V and 1 base at J, with 6 bases between. Germline V gene lookup returns CDR1 SGHTA and CDR2 FQGNSA. This CDR3 is built from 14 residues. As for treatment: roughly 10-day PBMC culture with coronavirus spike peptide pools or control peptides (ViraFEST assay). CD4+ T cells of the unexposed donor were collected before the COVID-19 pandemic (2011-2018). As cell numbers allowed, unexposed-donor CD4+ T cells faced SARS-CoV-2 S/N and four cold-coronavirus spikes. The chain employs TRBV7-2 and TRBJ1-5; unclear D gene. The receptor comes from a human donor in good health. The material sequenced was CD4+ T cells from blood, cultured in vitro. The CDR3 sequence: CASSLRGSNQPQHF. CDR3 nucleotide sequence: TGTGCCAGCAGCTTAAGAGGGAGCAATCAGCCCCAGCATTTT.